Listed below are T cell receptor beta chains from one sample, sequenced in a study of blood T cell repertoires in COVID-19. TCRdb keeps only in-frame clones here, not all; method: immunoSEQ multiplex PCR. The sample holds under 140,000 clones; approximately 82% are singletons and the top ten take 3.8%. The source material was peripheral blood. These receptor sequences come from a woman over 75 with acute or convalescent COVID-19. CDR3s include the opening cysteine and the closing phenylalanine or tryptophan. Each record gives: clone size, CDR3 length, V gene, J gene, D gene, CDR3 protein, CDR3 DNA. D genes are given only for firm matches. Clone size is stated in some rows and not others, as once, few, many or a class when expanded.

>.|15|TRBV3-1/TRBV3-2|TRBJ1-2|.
CASSQDTWQGNGYTF
TGTGCCAGCAGCCAAGATACATGGCAGGGGAATGGCTACACCTTC
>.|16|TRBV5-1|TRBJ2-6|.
CASSPTWSSGANVLTF
TGCGCCAGCAGCCCAACGTGGAGCTCTGGGGCCAACGTCCTGACTTTC
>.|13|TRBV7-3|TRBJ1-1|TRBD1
CASSPDRHTEAFF
TGTGCCAGCAGCCCGGACAGGCACACTGAAGCTTTCTTT
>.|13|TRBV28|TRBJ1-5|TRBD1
CASSTLGQGTQHF
TGTGCCAGCAGTACACTGGGACAGGGTACCCAGCATTTT
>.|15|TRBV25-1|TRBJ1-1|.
CASIRVKGLTGEAFF
TGTGCCAGCATAAGAGTGAAGGGCTTAACGGGAGAAGCTTTCTTT
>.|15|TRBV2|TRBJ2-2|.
CASSGQGSGAGELFF
TGTGCCAGCAGTGGGCAGGGCAGTGGCGCCGGGGAGCTGTTTTTT
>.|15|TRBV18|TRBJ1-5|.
CASSREGSGNQPQHF
TGTGCCAGCTCACGGGAGGGGTCCGGCAATCAGCCCCAGCATTTT
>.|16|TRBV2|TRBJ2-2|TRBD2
CASGTGLAGNTGELFF
TGTGCCAGCGGGACCGGACTAGCGGGGAACACCGGGGAGCTGTTTTTT
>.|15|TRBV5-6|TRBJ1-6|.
CASSSRGAYNSPLHF
TGTGCCAGCAGTAGTCGGGGGGCTTATAATTCACCCCTCCACTTT
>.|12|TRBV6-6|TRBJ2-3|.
CASRGAGDTQYF
TGTGCCAGCAGGGGGGCGGGAGATACGCAGTATTTT
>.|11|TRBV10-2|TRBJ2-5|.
CASRGRETQYF
TGCGCCAGCAGGGGGAGGGAGACCCAGTACTTC
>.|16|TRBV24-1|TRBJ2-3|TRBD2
CATSGGPGGSTDTQYF
TGTGCCACCAGTGGGGGCCCGGGGGGTAGCACAGATACGCAGTATTTT
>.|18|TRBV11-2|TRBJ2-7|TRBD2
CASSLEGSSGSWAYEQYF
TGTGCCAGCAGCTTAGAAGGCTCTAGCGGGAGTTGGGCCTACGAGCAGTACTTC
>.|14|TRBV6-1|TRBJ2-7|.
CASSEAPLTYEQYF
TGTGCCAGCAGTGAAGCTCCACTAACCTACGAGCAGTACTTC
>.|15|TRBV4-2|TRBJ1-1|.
CASSQDPGGATEAFF
TGTGCCAGCAGCCAAGATCCCGGGGGGGCCACTGAAGCTTTCTTT
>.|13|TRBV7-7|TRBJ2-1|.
CASSLGTDNEQFF
TGTGCTAGCAGCTTAGGGACTGACAATGAGCAGTTCTTC
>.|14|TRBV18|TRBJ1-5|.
CASSLRQAAWPQHF
TGTGCCAGCTCACTACGGCAGGCCGCTTGGCCCCAGCATTTT
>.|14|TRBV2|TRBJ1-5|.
CASDPGTYNQPQHF
TGTGCCAGCGACCCCGGGACATATAATCAGCCCCAGCATTTT
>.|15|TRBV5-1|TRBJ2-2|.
CAARPGTFEGGELFF
TGCGCCGCGCGCCCCGGGACTTTCGAGGGGGGGGAGCTGTTTTTT
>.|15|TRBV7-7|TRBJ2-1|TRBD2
CASSPRLAGENEQFF
TGTGCCAGCAGCCCTAGACTAGCGGGAGAAAATGAGCAGTTCTTC
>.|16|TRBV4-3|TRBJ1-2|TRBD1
CASSLYWTGGNYGYTF
TGCGCCAGCAGCCTTTACTGGACAGGGGGGAACTATGGCTACACCTTC
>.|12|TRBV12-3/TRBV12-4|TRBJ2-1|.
CARRQGYNEQFF
TGTGCCAGACGGCAGGGGTACAATGAGCAGTTCTTC
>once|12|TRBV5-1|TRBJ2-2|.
CASNRVPGELFF
TGCGCCAGCAACAGGGTCCCCGGGGAGCTGTTTTTT
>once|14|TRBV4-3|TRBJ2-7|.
CASSQRLEIYEQYF
TGCGCCAGCAGCCAAAGGCTAGAAATATACGAGCAGTACTTC
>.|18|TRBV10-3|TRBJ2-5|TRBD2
CAIKAGGRFFSSIETQYF
TGTGCCATCAAAGCGGGGGGGCGGTTTTTTTCTTCAATAGAGACCCAGTACTTC
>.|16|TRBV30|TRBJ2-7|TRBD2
CAWSPRGLAGVYEQYF
TGTGCCTGGAGCCCCAGAGGGCTAGCGGGGGTCTACGAGCAGTACTTC
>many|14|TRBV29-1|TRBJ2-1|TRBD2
CSVGALANYNEQFF
TGCAGCGTTGGGGCACTAGCGAACTACAATGAGCAGTTCTTC